This record covers a single T cell receptor (beta chain). The target antigen is unknown. This entry belongs to a study of T cells in Graves' hyperthyroidism and ophthalmopathy. Template material for amplifying TCR beta CDR3 regions consisted of RNA transcripts. When the TCR CDR3 underwent first-round RT-PCR, the HTBI primer set was used. One entry per CDR3 protein, called by TCRdb with MiXCR from the multiplex PCR reads. The table shows about 300,000 distinct CDR3 sequences, with around 16% occurring only once. This CDR3 contains 15 residues. The J segment lost 2 bases and the V segment lost 2 bases, leaving 6 bases of the junction unmatched. Germline V gene data show CDR1 as SGDLS and CDR2 as YYNGEE. The authors deemed Graves' hyperthyroidism stable absent ophthalmopathy progression within 18 months. Patients showing uncontrolled infection, other autoimmune disease, pregnancy or lactation were ineligible. The PBMCs studied were ones that came from roughly 9.1 ml fresh peripheral blood.

Notes on the study in general: Also found in blood were most expanded thyroid clonotypes above 0.001.

The gene calls are TRBV9 and TRBJ2-5, with 7 bases fitting TRBD1. Material: blood. This clonotype was obtained from a man under 40 with Graves' hyperthyroidism. In nucleotides, the CDR3 is TGTGCCAGCAGCGTTTCGGGACAGACACAAGAGACCCAGTACTTC. Translated, it gives CASSVSGQTQETQYF.